The rows below give T cell receptor beta chains drawn from one sample of a study of shared clonotypes between healthy human individuals. Profiled with immunoSEQ multiplex PCR; TCRdb holds only in-frame clones, not every one. The sample has about 1.5 million clones, 98% seen once. Sequencing was done on a sample of naive CD4+ T cells sorted from blood. Receptors were obtained from a man aged 25 to 45 in good health. CDR3s include the opening cysteine and the closing phenylalanine or tryptophan. The D gene is left open where the match is weak. Not every row has a clone size; where given, it reads once, few, many or a size class.

TRBJ2-3 TRBV7-3 TRBD1 - CASSYGQGETQYF TGTGCCAGCAGCTACGGACAGGGGGAAACGCAGTATTTT
TRBJ1-4 TRBV28 - - CASSNGRFPRF TGTGCCAGCAGTAACGGCAGGTTTCCCCGATTT
TRBJ2-2 TRBV7-6 TRBD2 - CASSSLAGGAGELFF TGTGCCAGCAGCTCTTTAGCGGGCGGGGCCGGGGAGCTGTTTTTT
TRBJ2-3 TRBV29-1 - - CSASDGADTQYF TGCAGCGCATCCGATGGGGCTGATACGCAGTATTTT
TRBJ1-5 TRBV5-1 - few CASSRRGLGQPQHF TGCGCCAGCAGCCGGAGAGGACTGGGTCAGCCCCAGCATTTT
TRBJ2-7 TRBV5-1 - - CASSWGQTYEQYF TGCGCCAGCAGCTGGGGGCAGACATACGAGCAGTACTTC
TRBJ1-2 TRBV25-1 TRBD1 - CASSEVWDSFYGYTF TGTGCCAGCAGTGAAGTTTGGGACAGCTTCTATGGCTACACCTTC
TRBJ2-3 TRBV18 TRBD2 - CASSPGTSGRPDTQYF TGTGCCAGCTCACCAGGGACTAGCGGGAGGCCAGATACGCAGTATTTT
TRBJ2-7 TRBV5-4 - - CATSRFLATYEQYF TGTGCCACCTCCAGGTTTCTAGCGACATACGAGCAGTACTTC
TRBJ1-5 TRBV19 - - CASFGPKSNQPQHF TGTGCCAGTTTTGGACCCAAGAGTAATCAGCCCCAGCATTTT
TRBJ2-5 TRBV5-6 - - CASSRLETTQYF TGTGCCAGCAGCCGCCTAGAAACGACCCAGTACTTC
TRBJ2-1 TRBV5-1 - once CASSSTPASQGAEQFF TGCGCCAGCAGCTCGACCCCCGCATCCCAGGGTGCGGAGCAGTTCTTC
TRBJ2-7 TRBV5-1 TRBD2 - CASSLRASAGRGREQYF TGCGCCAGCAGCTTACGGGCCTCAGCGGGCCGCGGGAGAGAGCAGTACTTC
TRBJ2-7 TRBV4-2 TRBD2 - CASSRSGTNYEQYF TGTGCCAGCAGCCGTTCTGGGACTAATTACGAGCAGTACTTC
TRBJ2-2 TRBV20-1 - few CSARGTGELFF TGCAGTGCTAGGGGGACCGGGGAGCTGTTTTTT
TRBJ2-2 TRBV25-1 - - CASSPATWNTGELFF TGTGCCAGCAGTCCAGCGACTTGGAACACCGGGGAGCTGTTTTTT
TRBJ2-7 TRBV14 TRBD2 - CASSHGSGSLEQYF TGTGCCAGCAGCCATGGTAGCGGGAGTCTCGAGCAGTACTTC
TRBJ1-2 TRBV5-6 - - CASSLGRRDRDGYTF TGTGCCAGCAGCTTGGGTCGCAGGGATAGGGATGGCTACACCTTC
TRBJ1-5 TRBV6-5 - - CASSSQRTSSNQPQHF TGTGCCAGCAGTTCGCAAAGGACCTCGAGTAATCAGCCCCAGCATTTT
TRBJ1-3 TRBV6-1 - - CASSGGWGPGNTIYF TGTGCCAGCAGTGGAGGCTGGGGGCCTGGAAACACCATATATTTT
TRBJ2-1 TRBV2 - - CASSLPNGDEQFF TGTGCCAGCAGCCTCCCGAACGGGGATGAGCAGTTCTTC
TRBJ2-1 TRBV29-1 - - CSVDQGWNEQFF TGCAGCGTTGATCAGGGATGGAATGAGCAGTTCTTC
TRBJ2-2 TRBV9 - - CASSVYAGPNTGELFF TGTGCCAGCAGCGTATATGCGGGCCCGAACACCGGGGAGCTGTTTTTT
TRBJ2-7 TRBV18 TRBD1 - CASSPLGQGVIHEQYF TGTGCCAGCTCACCTTTAGGACAGGGGGTCATACACGAGCAGTACTTC
TRBJ1-2 TRBV27 - - CASSLSRTGLYGYTF TGTGCCAGCAGTTTATCGAGAACTGGATTGTATGGCTACACCTTC
TRBJ1-4 TRBV5-6 - - CASSLRGAGEKLFF TGTGCCAGCAGTTTAAGGGGGGCTGGTGAAAAACTGTTTTTT
TRBJ2-7 TRBV15 TRBD2 - CATSREFGTTSEQYF TGTGCCACCAGCAGAGAGTTCGGGACTACATCCGAGCAGTACTTC
TRBJ1-2 TRBV5-4 - few CASSLGSSGYTF TGTGCCAGCAGCTTGGGTAGTTCTGGCTACACCTTC
TRBJ1-1 TRBV28 TRBD1 - CASSFPGQDTEAFF TGTGCCAGCAGTTTCCCCGGACAGGACACTGAAGCTTTCTTT
TRBJ2-1 TRBV18 - - CASSPPNGGPYNEQFF TGTGCCAGCTCACCTCCTAACGGGGGCCCCTACAATGAGCAGTTCTTC
TRBJ2-3 TRBV14 TRBD1 - CASSHRTGSDTQYF TGTGCCAGCAGCCACAGGACAGGCTCAGATACGCAGTATTTT
TRBJ2-3 TRBV6-1 - once CASSDFTDTQYF TGTGCCAGCAGTGACTTCACAGATACGCAGTATTTT
TRBJ1-1 TRBV25-1 - - CASSEQGTEAFF TGTGCCAGCAGTGAACAGGGTACTGAAGCTTTCTTT
TRBJ2-1 TRBV29-1 - - CSVVTRGALHKEVF TGCAGCGTTGTTACTCGGGGGGCGCTCCATAAAGAGGTCTTC
TRBJ2-1 TRBV9 - - CASSVGSLYEQFF TGTGCCAGCAGCGTAGGGTCCCTATACGAGCAGTTCTTC
TRBJ2-3 TRBV5-8 TRBD1 - CASSWDREDTQYF TGTGCCAGCAGCTGGGACAGGGAAGATACGCAGTATTTT
TRBJ1-5 TRBV27 - - CASSLGNWGQPQHF TGTGCCAGCAGTTTGGGGAATTGGGGTCAGCCCCAGCATTTT
TRBJ1-4 TRBV5-1 TRBD1 - CASSLNSQGAGTNEKLFF TGCGCCAGCAGCTTAAATTCCCAGGGGGCGGGCACTAATGAAAAACTGTTTTTT
TRBJ1-1 TRBV29-1 - - CSVVQLEAFF TGCAGCGTTGTACAGCTTGAAGCTTTCTTT
TRBJ1-1 TRBV29-1 - - CSVEGRPNTEAFF TGCAGCGTTGAAGGTCGACCAAACACTGAAGCTTTCTTT
TRBJ2-3 TRBV6-5 TRBD1 - CASSYAGGPADTQYF TGTGCCAGCAGTTACGCAGGGGGCCCGGCAGATACGCAGTATTTT
TRBJ2-1 TRBV4-2 TRBD2 - CASSRVLAGEGEQFF TGTGCCAGCAGCCGGGTTCTAGCGGGAGAAGGTGAGCAGTTCTTC
TRBJ2-3 TRBV19 - - CASSPGLTDTQYF TGTGCCAGTAGTCCGGGATTAACAGATACGCAGTATTTT
TRBJ2-1 TRBV2 TRBD1 - CATNNEPDMDRDSFF TGTGCCACCAATAACGAGCCCGATATGGACAGGGACTCCTTCTTC
TRBJ2-1 TRBV6-6 TRBD2 - CASRKRGTSFNEQFF TGTGCCAGCAGGAAACGGGGGACTAGCTTCAATGAGCAGTTCTTC
TRBJ2-1 TRBV11-3 - - CASSPMFPTGEQFF TGTGCCAGCAGCCCTATGTTCCCCACTGGTGAGCAGTTCTTC
TRBJ2-6 TRBV18 - - CASSPQTGGSGANVLTF TGTGCCAGCTCACCCCAAACCGGGGGATCTGGGGCCAACGTCCTGACTTTC
TRBJ2-1 TRBV5-5 TRBD2 - CASTSYGTSGLNEQFF TGTGCCAGCACCTCCTATGGGACTAGCGGACTCAATGAGCAGTTCTTC
TRBJ2-7 TRBV30 TRBD2 - CACSGLAGGSAYEQYF TGTGCCTGCTCGGGACTAGCGGGAGGGTCGGCCTACGAGCAGTACTTC
TRBJ2-7 TRBV27 TRBD2 - CASSLLPPGLAGGPTYEQYF TGTGCCAGCAGTTTACTGCCCCCGGGACTAGCGGGAGGGCCCACCTACGAGCAGTACTTC
TRBJ2-1 TRBV6-1 TRBD2 - CASSAGGGNNEQFF TGTGCCAGCAGTGCTGGGGGAGGGAACAATGAGCAGTTCTTC
TRBJ2-7 TRBV27 TRBD2 once CASRAGAGEQYF TGTGCCAGCAGGGCGGGAGCAGGCGAGCAGTACTTC
TRBJ2-7 TRBV14 - - CASSQDKQGCEF TGTGCCAGCAGCCAAGATAAACAGGGTTGTGAATTC